The sequence of this T cell receptor (beta chain) was determined in a study of cytomegalovirus exposure and HLA in healthy donors. Study background: A preliminary data release comprised tens of millions of unique TCRs obtained from HLA-typed donors.

Both 60 Vbeta primers and 13 Jbeta primers went into the PCR. Repertoires were generated with immunoSEQ multiplex PCR, while TCRdb's copy carries only in-frame clones and drops some. Of more than 95,000 clones listed, 50% to 70% are singletons. In its sample, this clone ranks as large (0.1 to 1%). What it binds is not known. Germline CDR1 and CDR2: MGHRA and YSYEKL. The CDR3 has 14 residues. With 8 bases removed from V and 2 bases from J, the gap between germline ends came to 15 bases. General study findings and limits: The listing of roughly 160 TCR beta chains classed them as cytomegalovirus-associated.

The sequence was obtained from a woman between 40 and 50 years old in good health and CMV-seropositive. The V gene is TRBV4-1, the J gene TRBJ1-1; D remains unclear. The sample taken for sequencing was PBMCs. CDR3 in DNA: TGCGCCAGCTCTTATGCCGGAGGCAACACTGAAGCTTTCTTT. Protein: CASSYAGGNTEAFF.